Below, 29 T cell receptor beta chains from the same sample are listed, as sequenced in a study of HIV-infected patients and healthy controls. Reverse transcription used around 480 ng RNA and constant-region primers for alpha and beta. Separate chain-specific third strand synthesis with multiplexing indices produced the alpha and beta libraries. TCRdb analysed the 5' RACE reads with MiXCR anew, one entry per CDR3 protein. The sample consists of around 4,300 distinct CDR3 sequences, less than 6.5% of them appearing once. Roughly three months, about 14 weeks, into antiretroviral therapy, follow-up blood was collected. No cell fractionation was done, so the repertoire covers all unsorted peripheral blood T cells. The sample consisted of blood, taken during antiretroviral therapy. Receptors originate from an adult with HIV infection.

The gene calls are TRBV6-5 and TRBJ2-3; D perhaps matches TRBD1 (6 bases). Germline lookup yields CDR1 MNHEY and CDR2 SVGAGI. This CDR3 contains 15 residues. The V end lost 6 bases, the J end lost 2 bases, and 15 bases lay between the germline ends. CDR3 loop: CASRPWDKHTDTQYF. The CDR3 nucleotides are TGTGCCAGCAGGCCCTGGGACAAGCACACAGATACGCAGTATTTT.

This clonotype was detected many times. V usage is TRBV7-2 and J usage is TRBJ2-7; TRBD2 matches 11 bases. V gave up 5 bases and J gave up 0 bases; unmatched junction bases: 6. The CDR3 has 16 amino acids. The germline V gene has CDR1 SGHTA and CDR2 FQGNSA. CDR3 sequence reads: CASSPLTSGVSYEQYF. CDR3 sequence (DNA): TGTGCCAGCAGCCCCCTGACTAGCGGGGTCTCCTACGAGCAGTACTTC.

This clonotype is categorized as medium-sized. This CDR3 is CASRIRRLAGIQETQYF. DNA for the CDR3: TGTGCCAGCAGGATTCGGAGACTAGCGGGAATTCAAGAGACCCAGTACTTC. The chain has TRBV12-3 or TRBV12-4 and TRBJ2-5; 11 bases line up with TRBD2. This CDR3 comprises 17 residues. V shed 6 bases, J shed 2 bases, and the junction held 11 bases outside the gene matches.

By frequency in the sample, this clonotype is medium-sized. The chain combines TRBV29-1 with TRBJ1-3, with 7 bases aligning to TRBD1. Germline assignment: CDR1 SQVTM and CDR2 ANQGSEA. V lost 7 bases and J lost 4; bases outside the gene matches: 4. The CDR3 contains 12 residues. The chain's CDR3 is CSAQGVGNTIYF. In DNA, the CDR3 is TGCAGCGCTCAGGGGGTGGGAAACACCATATATTTT.

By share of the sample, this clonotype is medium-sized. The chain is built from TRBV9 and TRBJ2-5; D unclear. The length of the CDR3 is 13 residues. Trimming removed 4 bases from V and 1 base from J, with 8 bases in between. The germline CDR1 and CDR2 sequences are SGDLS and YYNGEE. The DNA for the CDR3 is TGTGCCAGCAGCAGCCGGTCCCAAGAGACCCAGTACTTC. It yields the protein CASSSRSQETQYF.

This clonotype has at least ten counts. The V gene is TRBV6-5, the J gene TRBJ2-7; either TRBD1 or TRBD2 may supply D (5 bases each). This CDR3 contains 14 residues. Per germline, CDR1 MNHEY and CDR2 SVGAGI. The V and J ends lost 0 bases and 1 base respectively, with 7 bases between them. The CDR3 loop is CASSYSGRSYEQYF. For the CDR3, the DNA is TGTGCCAGCAGTTACTCGGGACGGTCCTACGAGCAGTACTTC.

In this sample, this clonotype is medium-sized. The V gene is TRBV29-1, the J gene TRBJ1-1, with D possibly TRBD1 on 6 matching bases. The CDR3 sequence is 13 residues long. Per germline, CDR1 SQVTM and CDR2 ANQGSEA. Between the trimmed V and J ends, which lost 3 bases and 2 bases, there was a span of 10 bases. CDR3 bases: TGCAGCGTTGAGGACAGTGTAAACACTGAAGCTTTCTTT. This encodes CSVEDSVNTEAFF. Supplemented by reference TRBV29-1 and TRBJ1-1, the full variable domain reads SAVISQKPSRDICQRGTSLTIQCQVDSQVTMMFWYRQQPGQSLTLIATANQGSEATYESGFVIDKFPISRPNLTFSTLTVSNMSPEDSSIYLCSVEDSVNTEAFFGQGTRLTVV.

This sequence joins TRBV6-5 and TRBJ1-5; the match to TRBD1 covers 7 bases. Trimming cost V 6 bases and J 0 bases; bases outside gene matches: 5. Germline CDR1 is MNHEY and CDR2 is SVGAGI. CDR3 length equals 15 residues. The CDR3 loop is CASSPTGYSNQPQHF. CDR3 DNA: TGTGCCAGCAGCCCGACAGGGTATAGCAATCAGCCCCAGCATTTT.

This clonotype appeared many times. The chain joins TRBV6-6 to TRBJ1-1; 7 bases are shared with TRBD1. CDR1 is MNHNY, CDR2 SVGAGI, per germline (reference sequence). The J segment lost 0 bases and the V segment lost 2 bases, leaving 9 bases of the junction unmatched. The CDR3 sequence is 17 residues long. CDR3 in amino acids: CASSYPYRGDMNTEAFF. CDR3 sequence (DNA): TGTGCCAGCAGTTACCCTTACAGGGGAGACATGAACACTGAAGCTTTCTTT.

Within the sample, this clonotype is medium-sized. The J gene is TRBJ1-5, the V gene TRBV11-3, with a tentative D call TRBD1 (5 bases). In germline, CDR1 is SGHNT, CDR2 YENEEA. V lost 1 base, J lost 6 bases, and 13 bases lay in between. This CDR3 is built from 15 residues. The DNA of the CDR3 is TGTGCCAGCAGCTTAGTCGGCAGGGCCGGTCAGCCCCAGCATTTT. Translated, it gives CASSLVGRAGQPQHF.

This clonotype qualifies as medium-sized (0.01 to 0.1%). The CDR3 bases are TGCAGCGGTCGTGGCCCAGGGGACCACTACGAGCAGTACTTC. Encoded protein: CSGRGPGDHYEQYF. V and J are TRBV29-1 and TRBJ2-7; the D gene is possibly TRBD1 (6 bases). This CDR3 is built from 14 residues. From germline, CDR1 is SQVTM and CDR2 ANQGSEA. Deletions cut 7 bases from V and 3 bases from J, with 19 bases between.

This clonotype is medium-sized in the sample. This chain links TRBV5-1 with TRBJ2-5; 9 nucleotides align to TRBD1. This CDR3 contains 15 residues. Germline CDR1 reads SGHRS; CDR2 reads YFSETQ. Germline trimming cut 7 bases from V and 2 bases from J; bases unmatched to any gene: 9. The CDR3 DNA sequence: TGCGCCAGCGGCCCTCAGACAGGGGGTCAAGAGACCCAGTACTTC. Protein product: CASGPQTGGQETQYF.

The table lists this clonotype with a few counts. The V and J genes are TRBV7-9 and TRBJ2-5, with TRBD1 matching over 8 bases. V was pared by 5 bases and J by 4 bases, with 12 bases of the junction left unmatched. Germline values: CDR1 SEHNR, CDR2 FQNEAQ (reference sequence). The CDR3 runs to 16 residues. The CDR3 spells CASSPPVRGPRETQYF. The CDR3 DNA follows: TGTGCCAGCAGCCCCCCTGTCAGGGGGCCCAGAGAGACCCAGTACTTC.

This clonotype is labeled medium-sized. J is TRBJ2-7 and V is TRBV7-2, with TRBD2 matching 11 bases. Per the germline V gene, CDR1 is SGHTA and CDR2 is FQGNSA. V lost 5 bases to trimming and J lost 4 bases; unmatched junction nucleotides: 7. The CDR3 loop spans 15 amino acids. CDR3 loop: CASSRALAGGYEQYF. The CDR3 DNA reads TGTGCCAGCAGCCGCGCTCTAGCGGGGGGATACGAGCAGTACTTC.

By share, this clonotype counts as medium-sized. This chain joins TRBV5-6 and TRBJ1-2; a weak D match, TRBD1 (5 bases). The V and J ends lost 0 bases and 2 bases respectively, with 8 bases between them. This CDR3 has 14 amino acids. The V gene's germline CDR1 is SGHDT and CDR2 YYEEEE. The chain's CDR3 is CASSLADKNYGYTF. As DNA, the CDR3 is TGTGCCAGCAGCTTGGCGGACAAAAACTATGGCTACACCTTC.

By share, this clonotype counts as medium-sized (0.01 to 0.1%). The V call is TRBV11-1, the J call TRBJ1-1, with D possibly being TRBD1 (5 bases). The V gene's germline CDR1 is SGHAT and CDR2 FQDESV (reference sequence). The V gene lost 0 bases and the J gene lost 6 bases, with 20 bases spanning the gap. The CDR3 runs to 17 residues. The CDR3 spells CASSLANRFTGSAEAFF. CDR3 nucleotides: TGTGCCAGCAGCTTAGCAAACCGATTTACAGGATCGGCTGAAGCTTTCTTT.

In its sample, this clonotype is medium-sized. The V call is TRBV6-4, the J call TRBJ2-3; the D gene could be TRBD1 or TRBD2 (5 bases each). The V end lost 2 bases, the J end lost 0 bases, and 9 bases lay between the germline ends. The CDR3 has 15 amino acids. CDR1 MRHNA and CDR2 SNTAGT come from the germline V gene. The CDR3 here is CASSDGTASTDTQYF. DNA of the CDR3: TGTGCCAGCAGTGACGGGACCGCTAGCACAGATACGCAGTATTTT.

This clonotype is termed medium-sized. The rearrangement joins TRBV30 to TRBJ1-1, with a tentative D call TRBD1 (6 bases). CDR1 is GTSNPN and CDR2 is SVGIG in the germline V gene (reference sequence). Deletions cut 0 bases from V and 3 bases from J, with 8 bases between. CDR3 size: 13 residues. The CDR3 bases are TGTGCCTGGAGTGTACAGGGCGACACTGAAGCTTTCTTT. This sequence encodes CAWSVQGDTEAFF.

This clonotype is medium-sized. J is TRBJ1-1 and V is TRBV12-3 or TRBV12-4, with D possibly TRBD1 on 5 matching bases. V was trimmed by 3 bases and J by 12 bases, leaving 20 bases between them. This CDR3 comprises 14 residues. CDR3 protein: CASSLSGVNTETFF. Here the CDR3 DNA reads TGTGCCAGCAGTTTGTCGGGGGTGAACACTGAGACTTTCTTT.

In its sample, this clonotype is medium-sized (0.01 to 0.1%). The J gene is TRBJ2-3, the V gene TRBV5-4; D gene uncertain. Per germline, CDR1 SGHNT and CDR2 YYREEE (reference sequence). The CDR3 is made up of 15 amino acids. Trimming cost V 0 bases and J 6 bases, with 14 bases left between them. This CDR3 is CASSLETAIADTQYF. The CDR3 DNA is TGTGCCAGCAGCTTGGAGACGGCTATCGCGGATACGCAGTATTTT.

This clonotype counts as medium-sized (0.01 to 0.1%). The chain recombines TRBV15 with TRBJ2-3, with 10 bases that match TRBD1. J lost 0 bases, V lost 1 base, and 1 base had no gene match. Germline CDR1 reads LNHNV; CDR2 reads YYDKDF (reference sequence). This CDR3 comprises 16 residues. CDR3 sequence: CATSRGTGGSTDTQYF. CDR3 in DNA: TGTGCCACCAGCAGAGGGACAGGGGGAAGCACAGATACGCAGTATTTT.

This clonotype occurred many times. CDR3 sequence reads: CASMGSKETQYF. The DNA of the CDR3 is TGTGCCAGCATGGGTAGTAAAGAGACCCAGTACTTC. V and J are TRBV12-3 or TRBV12-4 and TRBJ2-5; D gene unclear. The CDR3 is 12 amino acids. Deletions cut 7 bases from V and 3 bases from J, with 9 bases between.

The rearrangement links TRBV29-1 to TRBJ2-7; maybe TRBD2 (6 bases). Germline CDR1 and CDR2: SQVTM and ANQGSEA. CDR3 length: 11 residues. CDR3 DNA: TGCAGTACTGCGGGAACGACGGGGCAGTACTTC. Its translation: CSTAGTTGQYF.

The CDR3 DNA follows: TGCAGCGTGAACGGGGGGTCAGGGTTTTATAGCGGTGTTCACAATGAGCAGTTCTTC. Its protein product is CSVNGGSGFYSGVHNEQFF. This chain joins TRBV20-1 and TRBJ2-1, with 7 bases lining up with TRBD2. Germline V gives CDR1 DFQATT, CDR2 SNEGSKA (reference sequence). The CDR3 has 19 amino acids.

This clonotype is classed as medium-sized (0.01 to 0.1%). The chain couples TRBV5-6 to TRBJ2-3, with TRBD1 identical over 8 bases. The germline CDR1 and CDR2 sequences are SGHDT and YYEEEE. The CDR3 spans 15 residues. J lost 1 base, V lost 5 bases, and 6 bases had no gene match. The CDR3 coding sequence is TGTGCCAGCAGGCGGGACAGGTTTGGCACAGATACGCAGTATTTT. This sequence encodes CASRRDRFGTDTQYF.

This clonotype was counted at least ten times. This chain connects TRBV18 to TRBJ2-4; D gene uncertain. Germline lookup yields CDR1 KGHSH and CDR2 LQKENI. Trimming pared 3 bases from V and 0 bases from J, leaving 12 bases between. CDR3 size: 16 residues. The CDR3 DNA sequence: TGTGCCAGCTCACCTCTTTTCCAGGAAGCCAAAAACATTCAGTACTTC. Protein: CASSPLFQEAKNIQYF.

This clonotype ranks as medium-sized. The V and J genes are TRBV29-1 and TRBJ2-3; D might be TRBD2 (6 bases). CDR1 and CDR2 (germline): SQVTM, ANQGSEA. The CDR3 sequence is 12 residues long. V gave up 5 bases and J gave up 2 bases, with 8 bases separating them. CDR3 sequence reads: CSVRDSTDTQYF. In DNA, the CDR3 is TGCAGCGTTCGGGACTCCACAGATACGCAGTATTTT.

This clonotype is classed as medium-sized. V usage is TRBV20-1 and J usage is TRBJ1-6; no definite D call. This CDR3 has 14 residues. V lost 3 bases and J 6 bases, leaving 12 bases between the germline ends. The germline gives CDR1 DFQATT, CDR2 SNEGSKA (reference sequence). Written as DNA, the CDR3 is TGCAGTGCTAGGGGCGGGCTACTTAATTCACCCCTCCACTTT. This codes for CSARGGLLNSPLHF.

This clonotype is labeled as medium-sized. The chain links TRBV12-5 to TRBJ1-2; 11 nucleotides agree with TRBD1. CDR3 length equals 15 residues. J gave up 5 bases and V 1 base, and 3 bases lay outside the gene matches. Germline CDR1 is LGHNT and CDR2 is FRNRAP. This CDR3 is CASGLAWDRGYGYTF. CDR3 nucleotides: TGTGCTAGTGGTTTGGCCTGGGACAGGGGGTATGGCTACACCTTC.